Below are 20 T cell receptor beta chains sequenced from a single sample in a study of control samples from healthy donors and cancer patients. Using immunoSEQ multiplex PCR, the repertoire was profiled, and TCRdb retains in-frame clones only, with some absent. Of about 140,000 clones listed, around nine tenths were seen once; the top ten hold over 1.5%. Sequencing used blood. The receptors come from a man between 18 and 29 years old in good health.

This clone occurred a few times. The CDR3 loop is CASSYLIGGGNEQFF. The CDR3 DNA reads as TGTGCCAGCAGTTACCTCATTGGAGGGGGCAATGAGCAGTTCTTC. The genes are TRBV6-5 and TRBJ2-1; either TRBD1 or TRBD2 may fit D (6 bases each). This CDR3 contains 15 residues. V lost 2 bases to trimming and J lost 6 bases, with 14 bases between them. From germline, CDR1 is MNHEY and CDR2 SVGAGI.

This clone was detected once. The rearrangement joins TRBV3-1 (or the pseudogene TRBV3-2) to TRBJ1-1; tentative D call: TRBD1 (5 bases). Germline CDR1 reads LGHDT; CDR2 reads YNNKEL (reference sequence). Deletions cut 0 bases from V and 0 bases from J, with 8 bases between. The CDR3 is 15 amino acids. The CDR3 bases are TGTGCCAGCAGCCAAGATGAGGGGATGAACACTGAAGCTTTCTTT. Translating gives CASSQDEGMNTEAFF.

This sequence joins TRBV7-6 and TRBJ2-7, with a possible D match to TRBD1 (6 bases). The germline V gene has CDR1 SGHVS and CDR2 FNYEAQ. This CDR3 has 17 residues. Trimming left V 2 bases short and J 1 base short, with 18 bases between. The CDR3 here is CASSLTTGGAESYEQYF. CDR3 DNA sequence: TGTGCCAGCAGCTTAACGACAGGCGGCGCAGAATCCTACGAGCAGTACTTC. The entire variable domain, with the rest obtained from reference TRBV7-6 and TRBJ2-7, is as follows: GAGVSQSPRYKVTKRGQDVALRCDPISGHVSLYWYRQALGQGPEFLTYFNYEAQQDKSGLPNDRFSAERPEGSISTLTIQRTEQRDSAMYRCASSLTTGGAESYEQYFGPGTRLTVT.

This clone showed up just once. The genes are TRBV7-9 and TRBJ2-5; the D is unclear. Between the trimmed V and J ends, which lost 5 bases and 4 bases, there was a span of 5 bases. The CDR3 contains 11 residues. The germline gives CDR1 SEHNR, CDR2 FQNEAQ (reference sequence). CDR3 nucleotides: TGTGCCAGCAGCCCGAGAGAGACCCAGTACTTC. It translates to CASSPRETQYF.

By sample share, this clone is medium-sized. The chain combines TRBV2 with TRBJ1-1; D call uncertain. Germline V gene data show CDR1 as SNHLY and CDR2 as FYNNEI. The CDR3 runs to 12 residues. Trimming pared 2 bases from V and 8 bases from J, leaving 9 bases between. The CDR3 sequence: CASSERLGEAFF. Here the CDR3 DNA reads TGTGCCAGCAGTGAAAGGCTGGGGGAAGCTTTCTTT.

This chain uses TRBV19 with TRBJ2-7; D call uncertain. The CDR3 contains 14 residues. From germline, CDR1 is LNHDA and CDR2 SQIVND (reference sequence). The V end was cut by 1 base, the J end by 1 base, with 8 bases between. The CDR3 is CASSIGGISYEQYF. CDR3 DNA sequence: TGTGCCAGTAGTATAGGTGGCATTTCCTACGAGCAGTACTTC.

The chain combines TRBV19 with TRBJ1-5, with D perhaps TRBD1 (6 bases). Germline CDR1 is LNHDA and CDR2 is SQIVND (reference sequence). The CDR3 extends over 19 amino acids. The V and J ends lost 4 bases and 0 bases respectively, with 22 bases between them. CDR3 bases: TGTGCCAGTAGTAGACAGGATGCGGGTGGCGCGTATAGCAATCAGCCCCAGCATTTT. Protein sequence: CASSRQDAGGAYSNQPQHF. Together with reference TRBV19 and TRBJ1-5, the CDR3 gives the full variable domain: DGGITQSPKYLFRKEGQNVTLSCEQNLNHDAMYWYRQDPGQGLRLIYYSQIVNDFQKGDIAEGYSVSREKKESFPLTVTSAQKNPTAFYLCASSRQDAGGAYSNQPQHFGDGTRLSIL.

This chain connects TRBV28 to TRBJ1-1; D not certain. The CDR3 runs 12 residues. Deletions cut 2 bases from V and 11 bases from J, with 12 bases between. Germline assignment: CDR1 MDHEN and CDR2 SYDVKM. In nucleotides, the CDR3 is TGTGCCAGCAGTTTAGGGGTTATGACGGCTTTCTTT. It translates to CASSLGVMTAFF.

The chain has TRBV10-3 and TRBJ2-7, with D possibly TRBD1 on 5 matching bases. The V end lost 0 bases, the J end lost 3 bases, and 21 bases lay between the germline ends. Germline V lookup: CDR1 ENHRY, CDR2 SYGVKD. The CDR3 has 18 amino acids. CDR3 sequence reads: CAISESETGVTHLYEQYF. In DNA, the CDR3 is TGTGCCATCAGTGAGTCAGAAACAGGAGTCACTCACCTCTACGAGCAGTACTTC.

J is TRBJ2-3 and V is TRBV4-1; 9 nucleotides line up with TRBD2. V lost 0 bases, J lost 0 bases, and 10 bases stayed unmatched. The CDR3 extends over 19 amino acids. The germline V gene encodes CDR1 MGHRA and CDR2 YSYEKL. This chain's CDR3 is CASSQDDLPSGVSTDTQYF. The CDR3 nucleotides are TGCGCCAGCAGCCAAGACGACCTTCCTAGCGGGGTTAGCACAGATACGCAGTATTTT.

This clone was picked up one time. The genes are TRBV4-2 and TRBJ1-1, with TRBD1 matching over 8 bases. Germline assignment: CDR1 LGHNA and CDR2 YNFKEQ. This CDR3 is built from 16 residues. The junction had 9 bases not matched to a gene; V was cut back by 1 base and J by 5 bases. The CDR3 region has the DNA TGTGCCAGCAGCCAAGTTGCCAGGGGGCGCAGGACTGAAGCTTTCTTT. Its protein product is CASSQVARGRRTEAFF.

The genes are TRBV30 and TRBJ1-1; 7 bases map to TRBD1. The germline CDR1 and CDR2 sequences are GTSNPN and SVGIG (reference sequence). CDR3 length: 17 residues. Trimming at V came to 3 bases and at J to 0 bases, leaving 13 bases not matched to a gene. Here the CDR3 reads CAWSLDRASAVNTEAFF. CDR3 bases: TGTGCCTGGAGCCTAGACAGGGCTTCAGCAGTGAACACTGAAGCTTTCTTT.

The chain carries TRBV7-9 and TRBJ2-5; D assignment may be TRBD1 or TRBD2 (5 bases each). The CDR3 spans 16 residues. Trimming stripped 5 bases from V and 2 bases from J, with 18 bases between. Germline-derived CDR1 and CDR2 are SEHNR and FQNEAQ (reference sequence). The CDR3 here is CASSLGPEGLQETQYF. CDR3 sequence (DNA): TGTGCCAGCAGCCTGGGGCCCGAGGGTCTTCAAGAGACCCAGTACTTC.

The count of this clone is one. This chain links TRBV2 with TRBJ1-1; D is unresolved. Germline V gene data show CDR1 as SNHLY and CDR2 as FYNNEI. The V end lost 6 bases, the J end lost 0 bases, and 11 bases lay between the germline ends. There are 14 residues in the CDR3. CDR3 in amino acids: CASREGVMNTEAFF. For the CDR3, the DNA is TGTGCCAGCAGGGAGGGCGTCATGAACACTGAAGCTTTCTTT. Full variable domain (outside the CDR3, taken from reference TRBV2 and TRBJ1-1): EPEVTQTPSHQVTQMGQEVILRCVPISNHLYFYWYRQILGQKVEFLVSFYNNEISEKSEIFDDQFSVERPDGSNFTLKIRSTKLEDSAMYFCASREGVMNTEAFFGQGTRLTVV.

The rearrangement links TRBV7-8 to TRBJ2-5; 10 bases line up with TRBD1. The CDR3 consists of 17 residues. The J segment lost 4 bases and the V segment lost 1 base, leaving 9 bases of the junction unmatched. Per the germline V gene, CDR1 is SGHVS and CDR2 is FQNEAQ. The DNA of the CDR3 is TGTGCCAGCAGCTTAGGGGACGACAGGGGGCTGCGAGAGACCCAGTACTTC. Translation: CASSLGDDRGLRETQYF.

This chain uses TRBV18 with TRBJ1-2, with D possibly TRBD1 on 5 matching bases. The CDR3 sequence is 15 residues long. The germline V gene encodes CDR1 KGHSH and CDR2 LQKENI. The V end lost 2 bases, the J end lost 7 bases, and 17 bases lay between the germline ends. The CDR3 DNA is TGTGCCAGCTCACCATTGGGACTCCGTGGCGGTGGCTACACCTTC. It codes for CASSPLGLRGGGYTF.

This clone was observed a single time. This sequence joins TRBV10-2 and TRBJ2-7; tentatively, D is TRBD2 (5 bases). This CDR3 region has 13 residues. Germline values: CDR1 WSHSY, CDR2 SAAADI. Trimming removed 2 bases at V and 4 bases at J, with 9 bases between. The CDR3 DNA reads TGCGCCAGCAGTGAGACTAGAGAATACGAGCAGTACTTC. Amino acid sequence: CASSETREYEQYF.

The genes are TRBV12-2 and TRBJ2-7. TRBV12-2 is annotated as a pseudogene. This CDR3 is built from 18 residues. The CDR3 is CASRLAIPQGIFDFEQYF. CDR3 sequence (DNA): TGTGCAAGTCGCTTAGCGATCCCCCAAGGGATCTTTGATTTCGAGCAGTACTTC.

The J gene is TRBJ1-2, the V gene TRBV19; D may be TRBD1 (6 bases). This CDR3 comprises 12 residues. Germline-derived CDR1 and CDR2 are LNHDA and SQIVND (reference sequence). Trimming left V 3 bases short and J 6 bases short, with 8 bases between. The CDR3 DNA reads as TGTGCCAGTAGTATTCGACAGGATGGCTACACCTTC. This gives the protein CASSIRQDGYTF.

The chain joins TRBV5-1 to TRBJ2-1; TRBD1 matches 7 bases. Per germline, CDR1 SGHRS and CDR2 YFSETQ. The CDR3 covers 17 residues. J lost 0 bases, V lost 3 bases, and 9 bases had no gene match. The CDR3 bases are TGCGCCAGCAGCTCGTCCTCGGGACAGAGCTCCTACAATGAGCAGTTCTTC. This translates into CASSSSSGQSSYNEQFF.